Presented here are 29 T cell receptor beta chains from one specimen sequenced in a study of regulatory T cells in long-lasting Graves disease. Time point denoted: newly diagnosed GD, antithyroid drugs for less than 3 months. From RNA extracted from PBMCs, the TCR library was made. For TCR beta, libraries came from iRepertoire HTBI primers and Arm-PCR of CDR3 regions. TCRdb re-called the multiplex PCR reads with MiXCR, one entry per CDR3 protein. The sample records 350,000 to 500,000 distinct CDR3 sequences, less than 20% being singletons. These sequences were also reported in another study, on T cells in Graves' hyperthyroidism and ophthalmopathy.

The material was peripheral blood mononuclear cells (PBMCs), obtained at new diagnosis, from a patient treated with antithyroid drugs. All receptors come from a woman aged 18-29 years with Graves disease.

This clonotype was observed at least ten times. The rearrangement joins TRBV28 to TRBJ2-1, with 12 bases matching TRBD1. Germline V gene lookup returns CDR1 MDHEN and CDR2 SYDVKM. The CDR3 extends over 16 amino acids. V was pared by 7 bases and J by 6 bases, with 10 bases of the junction left unmatched. The CDR3 spells CASTLPGQGAGNEQFF. Here the CDR3 DNA reads TGTGCCAGCACCCTTCCGGGACAGGGGGCCGGCAATGAGCAGTTCTTC.

DNA of the CDR3: TGTGCCAGTAGTTCCGACCTTGTGGGGACCCAGTACTTC. It yields the protein CASSSDLVGTQYF. The chain employs TRBV19 and TRBJ2-5; D is unclear. This CDR3 region has 13 residues. The germline gives CDR1 LNHDA, CDR2 SQIVND (reference sequence). Trimming stripped 5 bases from V and 7 bases from J, with 14 bases between.

This clonotype was picked up a small number of times. The CDR3 loop reads CASHASGSSYEQYF. CDR3 bases: TGTGCCAGCCACGCTAGCGGGAGCTCCTACGAGCAGTACTTC. J is TRBJ2-7 and V is TRBV7-8, with TRBD2 matching 10 bases. The germline V gene encodes CDR1 SGHVS and CDR2 FQNEAQ. The junction had 4 bases not matched to a gene; V was cut back by 8 bases and J by 0 bases. This CDR3 is 14 amino acids long.

Only a few counts were recorded for this clonotype. The chain couples TRBV24-1 to TRBJ2-1, with TRBD2 matching over 10 bases. This CDR3 contains 14 residues. Trimming removed 4 bases from V and 6 bases from J; junction bases left unmatched: 2. Per the germline V gene, CDR1 is KGHDR and CDR2 is SFDVKD. The CDR3 sequence is CATSDRTSGNEQFF. The CDR3 DNA reads TGTGCCACCAGTGACCGGACTAGCGGCAATGAGCAGTTCTTC.

The table lists this clonotype with many counts. The chain combines TRBV3-1 with TRBJ2-7, with D perhaps matching TRBD2 (6 bases). Germline V gives CDR1 LGHDT, CDR2 YNNKEL (reference sequence). This CDR3 has 14 amino acids. Trimming took 1 base from V and 5 from J, leaving 12 bases between them. Written as DNA, the CDR3 is TGTGCCAGCAGCCAAGCGGGAGTGCCTGACGAGCAGTACTTC. It codes for CASSQAGVPDEQYF.

A few counts support this clonotype. A much larger clonotype is one base distant, so this may be a read error. DNA of the CDR3: TGTACCAGCAGTACAGGGGGCGCGTTTCTGGAGACCCAGTACTTC. Translating gives CTSSTGGAFLETQYF. The rearrangement uses TRBV28 and TRBJ2-5; TRBD1 matches at 9 bases. Germline-derived CDR1 and CDR2 are MDHEN and SYDVKM. The CDR3 has 15 amino acids.

This clonotype came up a few times. The chain employs TRBV20-1 and TRBJ2-5; either TRBD1 or TRBD2 may supply D (5 bases each). Germline V gene lookup returns CDR1 DFQATT and CDR2 SNEGSKA (reference sequence). The CDR3 has 14 residues. V was cut by 5 bases and J by 9 bases, with 22 bases left in between. The CDR3 DNA follows: TGCAGTGCTTTTACTACCCGGGACGCATGGGCCCAGTACTTC. This codes for CSAFTTRDAWAQYF.

This clonotype was found many times. The genes are TRBV20-1 and TRBJ2-1, with TRBD2 matching 8 bases. CDR1 is DFQATT and CDR2 is SNEGSKA in the germline V gene (reference sequence). J was trimmed by 8 bases and V by 6 bases; bases with no gene match: 18. The CDR3 has 16 amino acids. The CDR3 nucleotides read TGCAGTGCCGATGGGGTGGCTAGCGGGCAAAGCGATGAGCAGTTCTTC. Translating gives CSADGVASGQSDEQFF.

This clonotype was observed many times. For the CDR3, the DNA is TGTGCCAGCAGCTTGTGGGGGGGTAGCACAGATACGCAGTATTTT. This encodes CASSLWGGSTDTQYF. The rearrangement links TRBV28 to TRBJ2-3, with 7 bases that match TRBD2. V gave up 6 bases and J gave up 0 bases; unmatched junction bases: 6. The CDR3 length is 15 residues. Germline CDR1 is MDHEN and CDR2 is SYDVKM.

This clonotype was seen more than once but under ten times. One base away lies a much larger clone, so this may be a sequencing read error. The chain recombines TRBV28 with TRBJ1-2, with 9 positions matching TRBD1. With V trimmed by 11 bases and J by 4 bases, 11 bases remained unmatched. Germline CDR1 MDHEN, CDR2 SYDVKM. CDR3 length: 14 residues. CDR3 sequence reads: CACLSLDRGYGYTF. The CDR3 coding sequence is TGTGCCTGCCTGAGTTTGGACAGGGGCTATGGCTACACCTTC.

A word on this clonotype: Being one base from a much bigger clone, this may be a read error. V gene TRBV28 combines with J gene TRBJ2-1; D remains ambiguous. The CDR3 totals 14 residues. Germline V CDR1 and CDR2: MDHEN, SYDVKM. V was clipped by 2 bases and J by 10 bases, with 15 bases between them. Here the CDR3 DNA reads TGTGCCAGCAGTTTAACGGTCAGACACTACGAGCAGTTCTTC. Its translation: CASSLTVRHYEQFF.

This clonotype was counted ten times or more. The rearrangement uses TRBV7-9 and TRBJ2-1, with no clear D. CDR1 and CDR2 from the germline V gene are SEHNR and FQNEAQ (reference sequence). This CDR3 spans 15 amino acids. The V gene lost 3 bases and the J gene lost 4 bases, with 13 bases spanning the gap. DNA for the CDR3: TGTGCCAGCAGCTTGCAGGTACCCTATTACAATGAGCAGTTCTTC. As protein: CASSLQVPYYNEQFF.

A single count supports this clonotype. The chain uses TRBV3-1 and TRBJ2-5; 10 bases are a match to TRBD2. Germline V gene sequence: CDR1 LGHDT, CDR2 YNNKEL (reference sequence). V trimming: 0 bases; J trimming: 5 bases; junction bases outside the gene matches: 12. This CDR3 is 18 amino acids long. This CDR3 is CASSQDRTAGGPGETQYF. DNA for the CDR3: TGTGCCAGCAGCCAAGATCGAACAGCGGGAGGGCCCGGGGAGACCCAGTACTTC.

This clonotype was observed a handful of times. DNA for the CDR3: TGCGCCAGCAGTGATTGGGGTCAGGGTGGAACTGAAGCTTTCTTT. It translates to CASSDWGQGGTEAFF. The V gene is TRBV10-2, the J gene TRBJ1-1, with D possibly being TRBD1 (5 bases). The germline gives CDR1 WSHSY, CDR2 SAAADI. The CDR3 loop spans 15 amino acids. V lost 3 bases and J 5 bases, leaving 16 bases between the germline ends.

This clonotype was recorded a few times. The chain is built from TRBV9 and TRBJ1-1; TRBD1 agrees at 8 bases. The CDR3 covers 14 residues. Losses at the gene ends were 3 bases for V and 5 bases for J; bases not matched to a gene: 6. Germline CDR1 SGDLS, CDR2 YYNGEE. The DNA for the CDR3 is TGTGCCAGCAGCGAACAGGGGGGGATAACTGAAGCTTTCTTT. It yields the protein CASSEQGGITEAFF.

This clonotype was found a few times. V gene TRBV7-3 combines with J gene TRBJ1-1; tentative D call: TRBD1 (6 bases). The germline V gene has CDR1 SGHTA and CDR2 FQGTGA. The CDR3 runs 16 residues. Between the trimmed V and J ends, which lost 6 bases and 8 bases, there was a span of 25 bases. CDR3 bases: TGTGCCAGCAGTTCCTCCCCAACAGGGTTAATTAAAGAAGCTTTCTTT. This translates into CASSSSPTGLIKEAFF. Full variable domain (remainder filled in from reference TRBV7-3 and TRBJ1-1): GAGVSQTPSNKVTEKGKYVELRCDPISGHTALYWYRQSLGQGPEFLIYFQGTGAADDSGLPNDRFFAVRPEGSVSTLKIQRTERGDSAVYLCASSSSPTGLIKEAFFGQGTRLTVV.

Comments on this clonotype: This may arise from a read error, as a much more abundant clone is one base away. This sequence joins TRBV6-1 and TRBJ2-1, with 10 bases lining up with TRBD2. The CDR3 totals 15 residues. V dropped 10 bases and J dropped 9; count of bases not matched to a gene: 15. The V gene's germline CDR1 is MNHNS and CDR2 SASEGT. Written as DNA, the CDR3 is TGTGCCACGACACAGTTTAGCGGGAGGCAGGGTGAGCAGTTCTTC. Encoded protein: CATTQFSGRQGEQFF.

This clonotype showed up many times. The chain carries TRBV3-1 and TRBJ2-3; 14 positions agree with TRBD2. CDR3 size: 15 residues. Germline V gives CDR1 LGHDT, CDR2 YNNKEL (reference sequence). V dropped 4 bases and J dropped 4; count of bases not matched to a gene: 1. This CDR3 reads CASSRTSGRPDTQYF. The CDR3 DNA is TGTGCCAGCAGCCGGACTAGCGGGAGGCCAGATACGCAGTATTTT.

This clonotype was detected a few times. The rearrangement joins TRBV20-1 to TRBJ2-7, with 9 bases lining up with TRBD2. This CDR3 has 15 amino acids. V shed 6 bases and J 7 bases; nucleotides not matched to a gene: 16. CDR1 is DFQATT and CDR2 is SNEGSKA in the germline V gene (reference sequence). CDR3 nucleotide sequence: TGCAGTGCATCTCGGGGGATAGCGGGAGAGTATGAGCAGTACTTC. Translating gives CSASRGIAGEYEQYF.

This clonotype has a count of ten or more. The chain employs TRBV12-3 or TRBV12-4 and TRBJ2-7; D call uncertain. The CDR3 loop spans 15 amino acids. Trimming pared 3 bases from V and 3 bases from J, leaving 15 bases between. CDR3 in DNA: TGTGCCAGCAGTTTCGGTCGGGCGCGCAACTACGAGCAGTACTTC. Protein: CASSFGRARNYEQYF.

This clonotype occurred many times. The V and J genes are TRBV19 and TRBJ2-7, with 8 bases that match TRBD1. V lost 6 bases to trimming and J lost 4 bases; unmatched junction nucleotides: 11. The CDR3 length is 15 residues. Germline V gives CDR1 LNHDA, CDR2 SQIVND (reference sequence). The CDR3 here is CASRDAGTGFYEQYF. The CDR3 bases are TGTGCCAGTAGAGACGCCGGGACAGGATTTTACGAGCAGTACTTC.

This clonotype appeared many times. The chain combines TRBV18 with TRBJ2-3; D could derive from TRBD1 or TRBD2 (5 bases each). Germline V gives CDR1 KGHSH, CDR2 LQKENI. Trimming took off 2 bases at V and 8 bases at J, with 14 bases between the two ends. CDR3 length: 14 residues. The CDR3 here is CASSPGRGPVTQYF. The CDR3 coding sequence is TGTGCCAGCTCACCAGGCCGGGGCCCAGTTACGCAGTATTTT.

This clonotype was found a few times. This sequence joins TRBV3-1 and TRBJ2-3, with D tentatively TRBD1 (7 bases). In germline, CDR1 is LGHDT, CDR2 YNNKEL (reference sequence). This CDR3 comprises 15 residues. Trimming removed 0 bases at V and 6 bases at J, with 13 bases between. In DNA form, the CDR3 reads TGTGCCAGCAGCCAAGACGGAGGGGGCCCTGATACGCAGTATTTT. This sequence encodes CASSQDGGGPDTQYF.

This clonotype showed up many times. The chain has TRBV30 and TRBJ1-2; D not certain. CDR1 is GTSNPN and CDR2 is SVGIG in the germline V gene (reference sequence). V lost 0 bases, J lost 2 bases, and 13 bases lay in between. The CDR3 contains 15 residues. The CDR3 nucleotides read TGTGCCTGGAGTGTGGTTCCGGGCCTAAACTATGGCTACACCTTC. It is translated as CAWSVVPGLNYGYTF.

The chain joins TRBV25-1 to TRBJ2-5, with 7 bases lining up with TRBD2. Germline lookup yields CDR1 MGHDK and CDR2 SYGVNS. V gave up 3 bases and J gave up 4 bases; unmatched junction bases: 2. This CDR3 is 13 amino acids long. The CDR3 protein is CASSDPSGETQYF. CDR3 sequence (DNA): TGTGCCAGCAGTGACCCTAGCGGAGAGACCCAGTACTTC.

Points on this clonotype: Since a far larger clone is one base different, this is likely a read error. The chain is built from TRBV6-5 and TRBJ2-7; 11 bases line up with TRBD2. V trimming: 4 bases; J trimming: 7 bases; junction bases outside the gene matches: 12. In germline, CDR1 is MNHEY, CDR2 SVGAGI. CDR3 length: 16 amino acids. CDR3 DNA sequence: TGTGCCAGCAGTTTAACCGGGACTAGCGGTTACAATGAGCAGTACTTC. Encoded protein: CASSLTGTSGYNEQYF.

This clonotype came up a few times. This chain connects TRBV10-2 to TRBJ2-3; D is unresolved. The germline V and J ends were trimmed by 4 bases and 0 bases, with 14 bases remaining between them. The CDR3 length is 16 residues. Germline CDR1 and CDR2: WSHSY and SAAADI. CDR3 sequence: CASSGPTRASTDTQYF. Written as DNA, the CDR3 is TGCGCCAGCAGTGGCCCCACGAGAGCTAGCACAGATACGCAGTATTTT.

The chain employs TRBV18 and TRBJ2-7, with 7 positions matching TRBD2. The V segment lost 4 bases and the J segment 6 bases; nucleotides outside the gene matches: 12. Germline CDR1 is KGHSH and CDR2 is LQKENI. CDR3 length: 15 amino acids. The CDR3: CASSLPGGSAAEQYF. The CDR3 DNA is TGTGCCAGCTCACTTCCCGGCGGGAGCGCGGCCGAGCAGTACTTC.

This clonotype was detected ten times or more. This chain connects TRBV28 to TRBJ2-2, with D tentatively TRBD1 (6 bases). The V end was cut by 3 bases, the J end by 1 base, with 12 bases between. Germline-derived CDR1 and CDR2 are MDHEN and SYDVKM. The CDR3 contains 16 residues. In DNA, the CDR3 is TGTGCCAGCAGTTTTGCGCCGGGACAGAACACCGGGGAGCTGTTTTTT. It yields the protein CASSFAPGQNTGELFF.